The entry below gives a single T cell receptor (beta chain) sequence along with its context. It lacks a known antigen. Base-call qualities are not available, and no considerably larger clone is one nucleotide away. TCRbeta CDR3 regions were amplified from genomic DNA using the immunoSEQ Assay, a bias-controlled multiplex PCR. Regarding the original processing steps: Nucleated cell counts per sample were estimated from amplification of reference gene primers within the assay. Sequence reads were collapsed and filtered to measure the absolute abundance of every unique TCRbeta CDR3 rearrangement. For each sample, productive Simpson clonality was calculated by taking the square root of Simpson's diversity index across productive rearrangements. TCRdb carries this immuneACCESS record with in-frame sequences only. Its versions omit some clonotypes, under half of them owing to an unresolved V gene in the studies checked, with the rest unexplained. V and J calls and clone size are those listed in that table; D and trimming were worked out from the DNA. The table for this sample lists about 120,000 clones; 82% of them were counted only once. Of the sample, about 12% is held by the ten largest clones.

These data come from a study of blood T cell repertoires in COVID-19 (dated by TCRdb to about 2020). Turning to the overall study: Samples from collaborators originated in the United States, Italy and Spain and spanned both the acute and convalescent phases of COVID-19. The material from the prospective study consisted of cDNA or gDNA derived from T cells, B-cell-depleted T cells, or PBMCs. The dataset comprised deeply sampled blood TCRbeta repertoires from subjects exposed to, actively infected with, or recovered from COVID-19. The repertoires were made available in a free public database intended to serve as a resource for research on the immune response to SARS-CoV-2. Samples were obtained from the ongoing ImmuneRACE study (first 160 participants) and from roughly 1,300 subjects provided by 6 global collaborators. Nearly every sample came with metadata listing a de-identified subject ID, COVID-19 status, age in years and sex. Where HLA class I and class II types were available, the types were taken from metadata supplied by the sample provider, not from assay-based typing. Overall study outcomes, separate from this receptor: Clinical and demographic metadata were provided uncurated, with the amount varying by source and participant.

The V and J ends are trimmed by 6 bases and 1 base, leaving 13 bases between them. The CDR3 measures 14 amino acids from cysteine to phenylalanine. Of all the DNA, just the CDR3 is kept, 42 bases in frame from base 1. CDR1 and CDR2 are read off the germline V gene (reference sequence) as MNHEY and SMNVEV. The collaborating institutions used their own protocols to collect whole blood in K2EDTA tubes. For TCRbeta analysis, collaborators shipped samples as frozen whole blood, isolated PBMCs, or DNA extracted from either of those sample types. The sequence links TRBV27 to TRBJ2-7, and TRBD1 may be the D gene, going by 5 matching bases. This TCR was sampled from a human donor in a cohort sampled during active COVID-19. The sample comprised peripheral blood. The DNA sequence reads TGTGCCAGCAGCCCCAGGGCAGGGTCCTACGAGCAGTACTTC. Its translation is CASSPRAGSYEQYF.